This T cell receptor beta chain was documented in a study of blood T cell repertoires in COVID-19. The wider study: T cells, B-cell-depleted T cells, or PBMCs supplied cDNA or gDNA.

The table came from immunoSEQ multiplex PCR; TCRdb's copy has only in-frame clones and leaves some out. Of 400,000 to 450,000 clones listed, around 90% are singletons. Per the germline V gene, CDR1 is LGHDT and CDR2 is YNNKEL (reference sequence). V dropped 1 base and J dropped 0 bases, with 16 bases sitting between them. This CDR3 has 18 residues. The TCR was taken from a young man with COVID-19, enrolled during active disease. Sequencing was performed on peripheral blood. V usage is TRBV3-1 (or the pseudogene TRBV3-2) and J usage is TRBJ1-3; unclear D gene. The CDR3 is CASSQVRTYGRSGNTIYF. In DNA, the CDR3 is TGTGCCAGCAGCCAAGTGAGGACTTACGGCCGCTCTGGAAACACCATATATTTT.